Described below is a single T cell receptor (beta chain) sequence and its context. The data derive from a study of blood T cell repertoires in COVID-19. About the research overall: COVID-19 samples collected from the United States, Italy and Spain covered acute and convalescent phases. The cDNA or gDNA used as material had been derived from T cells, B-cell-depleted T cells, or PBMCs.

Per the original methods: Counts of nucleated cells, estimated from reference gene primer amplification, were obtained. Some clones are missing from TCRdb's copy, which holds only in-frame ones; the method was immunoSEQ multiplex PCR. V and J calls and clone size are those listed in that table; D and trimming were worked out from the DNA. The sample records fewer than 80,000 clones, about four fifths being singletons. Specimen: peripheral blood. The sequence came from a woman older than 75 with acute or convalescent COVID-19.

DNA of the CDR3: TGTGCCAGCAGCCTTAGTTCAACCTACGAGCAGTACTTC. Protein: CASSLSSTYEQYF. The rearrangement joins TRBV7-9 to TRBJ2-7; D call uncertain. The CDR3 extends over 13 amino acids. V dropped 5 bases and J dropped 2 bases, with 10 bases sitting between them. Germline V gene data show CDR1 as SEHNR and CDR2 as FQNEAQ (reference sequence).